Following are 26 T cell receptor beta chains from one sample sequenced in a study of blood T cells in healthy people across ages. With a J-beta primer mix and a sample-barcoded 5' primer, a second PCR ran about 7 to 12 cycles. TCRdb reprocessed the 5' RACE reads via MiXCR and lists one record per CDR3 protein. The sample carries about 670,000 distinct CDR3 sequences, 40% to 50% recorded once. The source material was blood. Receptors were obtained from a man at least 80 years old in good health.

This clonotype occurred a few times. V and J are TRBV24-1 and TRBJ2-3; 9 bases match TRBD1. There are 15 residues in the CDR3. From germline, CDR1 is KGHDR and CDR2 SFDVKD. The J segment lost 8 bases and the V segment lost 2 bases, leaving 7 bases of the junction unmatched. CDR3 sequence reads: CATSDSRTGEGTQYF. Here the CDR3 DNA reads TGTGCCACCAGTGATTCGCGGACAGGGGAGGGTACGCAGTATTTT.

With regard to this clonotype: A much larger clone lies a single base off, so this may be a read error. The V call is TRBV7-3, the J call TRBJ2-7, with D unresolved. The CDR3 sequence is 15 residues long. Germline CDR1 SGHTA, CDR2 FQGTGA. V shed 0 bases and J shed 7 bases, with 16 bases lying between them. CDR3 sequence (DNA): TGTGCCAGCAGCTTAACCAGGACCACCTACAATGAGCAGTACTTC. This encodes CASSLTRTTYNEQYF.

The rearrangement links TRBV20-1 to TRBJ2-7; TRBD1 agrees at 8 bases. The junction had 4 bases not matched to a gene; V was cut back by 3 bases and J by 3 bases. Germline V CDR1 and CDR2: DFQATT, SNEGSKA (reference sequence). CDR3 length equals 13 residues. The CDR3 coding sequence is TGCAGTGCTAGCCGAGACAGGGGCTACGAGCAGTACTTC. Protein sequence: CSASRDRGYEQYF.

At least ten counts were recorded for this clonotype. The gene calls are TRBV7-2 and TRBJ2-2, with TRBD1 matching over 9 bases. The ends lost 6 bases at V and 0 bases at J; junction bases unmatched: 2. The CDR3 extends over 15 amino acids. Per the germline V gene, CDR1 is SGHTA and CDR2 is FQGNSA. CDR3 loop: CASSRTGANTGELFF. The CDR3 region has the DNA TGTGCCAGCAGTCGGACAGGGGCGAACACCGGGGAGCTGTTTTTT.

V usage is TRBV10-3 and J usage is TRBJ2-2; possible D gene TRBD1, 6 bases. Looked up from germline, CDR1 is ENHRY and CDR2 is SYGVKD. The CDR3 contains 15 residues. V lost 5 bases to trimming and J lost 0 bases, with 10 bases between them. CDR3: CAISKGVANTGELFF. The DNA of the CDR3 is TGTGCCATCAGTAAGGGGGTCGCGAACACCGGGGAGCTGTTTTTT.

This clonotype has only a few counts. The CDR3 coding sequence is TGTGCCAGCAGTTACTCAACCGGTAGTTCAGATACGCAGTATTTT. Encoded protein: CASSYSTGSSDTQYF. The chain joins TRBV6-2 or TRBV6-3 to TRBJ2-3; D is unclear. Germline V gene sequence: CDR1 MNHEY, CDR2 SVGEGT. This CDR3 region has 15 residues. The V end lost 0 bases, the J end lost 4 bases, and 11 bases lay between the germline ends.

The chain is built from TRBV5-1 and TRBJ2-1, with D tentatively TRBD1 (6 bases). CDR3 length: 15 residues. Germline values: CDR1 SGHRS, CDR2 YFSETQ. V lost 2 bases and J 6 bases, leaving 15 bases between the germline ends. CDR3 nucleotide sequence: TGCGCCAGCAGCTTTCTAGGGGGTGGGTCCAATGAGCAGTTCTTC. This encodes CASSFLGGGSNEQFF. The full variable domain, rest sourced from reference TRBV5-1 and TRBJ2-1, is KAGVTQTPRYLIKTRGQQVTLSCSPISGHRSVSWYQQTPGQGLQFLFEYFSETQRNKGNFPGRFSGRQFSNSRSEMNVSTLELGDSALYLCASSFLGGGSNEQFFGPGTRLTVL.

The chain carries TRBV4-3 and TRBJ2-3, with TRBD1 matching 8 bases. J lost 5 bases, V lost 4 bases, and 8 bases had no gene match. This CDR3 is built from 15 residues. Germline V lookup: CDR1 LGHNA, CDR2 YSLEER. DNA of the CDR3: TGCGCCAGCAGCCTGCGACAGGGGAGCTTAGATACGCAGTATTTT. Protein sequence: CASSLRQGSLDTQYF.

This clonotype came up many times. The gene calls are TRBV7-9 and TRBJ2-1; 11 bases line up with TRBD2. The length of the CDR3 is 18 residues. Germline V gene lookup returns CDR1 SEHNR and CDR2 FQNEAQ (reference sequence). Trimming cost V 0 bases and J 3 bases; bases outside gene matches: 7. The CDR3 DNA reads TGTGCCAGCAGCTTAGCGATAGCGGGGGGGCTACTCTACAATGAGCAGTTCTTC. It encodes CASSLAIAGGLLYNEQFF.

This clonotype was detected many times. The chain carries TRBV5-1 and TRBJ2-3; TRBD1 agrees at 7 bases. The CDR3 sequence is 17 residues long. Germline V gives CDR1 SGHRS, CDR2 YFSETQ. Trimming at V came to 4 bases and at J to 6 bases, leaving 17 bases not matched to a gene. The CDR3 DNA sequence: TGCGCCAGCAGCCCCTACTTTACGACAGGGCCCATGGATACGCAGTATTTT. Its translation: CASSPYFTTGPMDTQYF.

This clonotype occurred a few times. The chain couples TRBV5-1 to TRBJ2-1, with D possibly matching TRBD1 (6 bases). Germline V gives CDR1 SGHRS, CDR2 YFSETQ. Trimming removed 4 bases at V and 8 bases at J, with 13 bases between. The CDR3 runs to 13 residues. The CDR3 here is CASSLGTRDEQFF. CDR3 DNA: TGCGCCAGCAGCCTAGGGACAAGAGATGAGCAGTTCTTC.

The chain is built from TRBV7-6 and TRBJ2-5; a weak D match, TRBD2 (5 bases). The closer fit of TRBJ2-7 to the DNA end suggests the J call may be wrong. The CDR3 runs 16 residues. Germline V gene data show CDR1 as SGHVS and CDR2 as FNYEAQ. In nucleotides, the CDR3 is TGTGCCAGCAGCCCAACGGGTGGGAGTCCTCCCTACGAGCAGTACTTC. This codes for CASSPTGGSPPYEQYF.

This rearrangement joins TRBV15 to TRBJ2-6, with 10 bases fitting TRBD2. Germline V CDR1 and CDR2: LNHNV, YYDKDF (reference sequence). Trimming took 8 bases from V and 3 from J; bases not matched to a gene: 10. CDR3 size: 17 residues. CDR3: CATESLAGVGGANVLTF. Here the CDR3 DNA reads TGTGCCACCGAGTCTCTAGCGGGAGTCGGTGGGGCCAACGTCCTGACTTTC.

This clonotype was recorded at least ten times. This rearrangement joins TRBV28 to TRBJ2-7, with 9 bases fitting TRBD1. This CDR3 comprises 15 residues. With 4 bases clipped from V and 5 bases from J, the junction kept 9 bases outside the gene matches. Germline assignment: CDR1 MDHEN and CDR2 SYDVKM. The CDR3 sequence is CASSSRTGALDEQYF. CDR3 bases: TGTGCCAGCAGTTCCCGGACAGGGGCGCTCGACGAGCAGTACTTC. Drawing the rest from reference TRBV28 and TRBJ2-7, the complete variable domain is DVKVTQSSRYLVKRTGEKVFLECVQDMDHENMFWYRQDPGLGLRLIYFSYDVKMKEKGDIPEGYSVSREKKERFSLILESASTNQTSMYLCASSSRTGALDEQYFGPGTRLTVT.

The chain is built from TRBV3-1 and TRBJ2-1, with D perhaps assigned TRBD1 or TRBD2 (6 bases each). V shed 2 bases and J shed 3 bases, with 11 bases lying between them. CDR3 length equals 15 residues. Germline CDR1 is LGHDT and CDR2 is YNNKEL (reference sequence). This CDR3 reads CASSQPGGIYNEQFF. DNA of the CDR3: TGTGCCAGCAGCCAACCCGGGGGCATCTACAATGAGCAGTTCTTC.

V usage is TRBV6-5 and J usage is TRBJ2-1, with a weak D call TRBD1 (6 bases). The CDR3 loop spans 16 amino acids. Trimming stripped 5 bases from V and 1 base from J, with 15 bases between. From germline, CDR1 is MNHEY and CDR2 SVGAGI. CDR3 region: CASSPMTGASYNEQFF. The CDR3 bases are TGTGCCAGCAGTCCAATGACAGGTGCATCCTACAATGAGCAGTTCTTC.

This clonotype has just a few counts. This sequence joins TRBV7-2 and TRBJ2-5; a possible D gene is TRBD2 (6 bases). Between the trimmed V and J ends, which lost 2 bases and 5 bases, there was a span of 12 bases. Germline CDR1 and CDR2: SGHTA and FQGNSA. There are 14 residues in the CDR3. The CDR3, as DNA: TGTGCCAGCAGCTTATCCCCGAGCGGGGAGACCCAGTACTTC. Translation gives CASSLSPSGETQYF.

This clonotype was seen just once. The chain combines TRBV4-3 with TRBJ2-2; no firm D call. This CDR3 is built from 15 residues. Trimming cost V 1 base and J 4 bases, with 10 bases left between them. Per germline, CDR1 LGHNA and CDR2 YSLEER. In nucleotides, the CDR3 is TGCGCCAGCAGCCAAGGGGCGAGGTTCACCGGGGAGCTGTTTTTT. Translation: CASSQGARFTGELFF.

In this sample, this clonotype turned up a few times. This chain links TRBV10-3 with TRBJ2-3; D could derive from TRBD1 or TRBD2 (6 bases each). Germline V gene data show CDR1 as ENHRY and CDR2 as SYGVKD. This CDR3 comprises 19 residues. The V end was cut by 10 bases, the J end by 6 bases, with 35 bases between. This CDR3 reads CATLLGDKKGPTAGDTQYF. The CDR3 DNA is TGTGCCACCTTGCTAGGGGACAAAAAAGGACCGACGGCGGGGGATACGCAGTATTTT.

The chain has TRBV21-1 and TRBJ2-5. TRBJ2-7 explains the end of the DNA better; the J call may be wrong. TRBV21-1 is deemed a pseudogene. This CDR3 has 13 amino acids. CDR3 loop: CAGSGRAAYEQYF. CDR3 in DNA: TGTGCCGGCAGCGGTCGAGCAGCCTACGAGCAGTACTTC.

V and J are TRBV2 and TRBJ1-5, with D unclear. Germline-derived CDR1 and CDR2 are SNHLY and FYNNEI. Trimming left V 6 bases short and J 7 bases short, with 22 bases between. This CDR3 has 16 amino acids. Written as DNA, the CDR3 is TGTGCCAGCAGGTCAGGACCGGGGATCCCGAGACAGCCCCAGCATTTT. It yields the protein CASRSGPGIPRQPQHF.

The chain carries TRBV7-9 and TRBJ2-3; 7 bases fit TRBD2. Trimming removed 5 bases from V and 4 bases from J; junction bases left unmatched: 21. CDR1 and CDR2 from the germline V gene are SEHNR and FQNEAQ (reference sequence). This CDR3 contains 19 residues. CDR3 sequence: CASSPARDVGLVKPDTQYF. In DNA, the CDR3 is TGTGCCAGCAGCCCCGCCAGGGACGTCGGACTAGTTAAGCCAGATACGCAGTATTTT.

This clonotype was seen many times. V usage is TRBV29-1 and J usage is TRBJ2-3, with D unclear. CDR1 is SQVTM, CDR2 ANQGSEA, per germline. This CDR3 has 11 amino acids. The V end lost 4 bases, the J end lost 2 bases, and 4 bases lay between the germline ends. The CDR3 loop reads CSVAPTDTQYF. Written as DNA, the CDR3 is TGCAGCGTTGCCCCCACAGATACGCAGTATTTT.

This chain joins TRBV7-2 and TRBJ1-4; the D is unclear. Germline V gives CDR1 SGHTA, CDR2 FQGNSA. With 4 bases removed from V and 4 bases from J, the gap between germline ends came to 10 bases. The CDR3 spans 14 residues. The CDR3 nucleotides read TGTGCCAGCAGCTCGGAGGGCCTTAATGAAAAACTGTTTTTT. Amino acids: CASSSEGLNEKLFF.

This clonotype was recorded only once. The chain links TRBV6-1 to TRBJ2-1; 11 positions agree with TRBD2. V shed 8 bases and J 14 bases; nucleotides not matched to a gene: 17. This CDR3 has 15 residues. Germline V lookup: CDR1 MNHNS, CDR2 SASEGT. The CDR3 protein is CASGTTSGGYLGKFF. CDR3 nucleotides: TGTGCCAGCGGGACAACTAGCGGGGGCTATCTGGGGAAGTTCTTC.

The sample holds a few counts of this clonotype. The chain employs TRBV20-1 and TRBJ2-7, with D possibly matching TRBD1 (5 bases). Germline CDR1 reads DFQATT; CDR2 reads SNEGSKA (reference sequence). V lost 5 bases and J 3 bases, leaving 17 bases between the germline ends. The CDR3 runs 14 residues. CDR3 in amino acids: CSAPPRGVDYEQYF. CDR3 DNA: TGCAGTGCTCCCCCTAGGGGTGTCGACTACGAGCAGTACTTC.